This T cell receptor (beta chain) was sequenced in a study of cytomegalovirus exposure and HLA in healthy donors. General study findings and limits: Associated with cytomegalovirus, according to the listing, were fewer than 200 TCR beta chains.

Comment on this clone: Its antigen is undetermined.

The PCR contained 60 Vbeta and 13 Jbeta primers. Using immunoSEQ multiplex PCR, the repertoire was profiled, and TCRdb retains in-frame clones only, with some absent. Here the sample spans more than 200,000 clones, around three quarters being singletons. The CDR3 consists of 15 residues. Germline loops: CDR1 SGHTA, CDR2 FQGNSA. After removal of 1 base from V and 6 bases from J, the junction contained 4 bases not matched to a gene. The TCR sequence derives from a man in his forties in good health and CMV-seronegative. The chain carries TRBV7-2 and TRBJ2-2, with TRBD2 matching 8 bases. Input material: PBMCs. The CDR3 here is CASSLESGGPGELFF. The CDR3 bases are TGTGCCAGCAGCTTAGAGTCGGGGGGGCCCGGGGAGCTGTTTTTT.